Listed below are T cell receptor beta chains from one sample, sequenced in a study. TCRdb recomputed calls from the RT-PCR reads with MiXCR, one row per CDR3 protein. The sample consists of hundreds of thousands of distinct CDR3 sequences, approximately 14% of them appearing once. The sample consisted of memory CD4+ T cells from blood. These receptors were collected from a female donor in good health, serving as a healthy control. Both conserved end residues are part of each CDR3. Fields, in order: CDR3 DNA, CDR3 protein, V gene, J gene, clone size, D gene. The D gene is left open where the match is weak. Clone size, where shown, is once, few, many, or a class for clones that have expanded.

CDR3 DNA: TGTGCCAGCAGACCCTCCTCCTCCAGGTCGAACACTGAAGCTTTCTTT; CDR3 protein: CASRPSSSRSNTEAFF; V gene: TRBV28; J gene: TRBJ1-1; clone size: NA; D gene: NA
CDR3 DNA: TGTGCCAGCAGCCCTCTGCGAGGGGTAGCGGGAGACAATGAGCAGTTCTTC; CDR3 protein: CASSPLRGVAGDNEQFF; V gene: TRBV7-9; J gene: TRBJ2-1; clone size: NA; D gene: TRBD2
CDR3 DNA: TGTGCCAGCAGGGATCCAGGGTCCCTATATGGCTACACCTTC; CDR3 protein: CASRDPGSLYGYTF; V gene: TRBV6-5; J gene: TRBJ1-2; clone size: many; D gene: NA
CDR3 DNA: TGCAGTGCTGCGGTGGGGAACACTGAAGCTTTCTTT; CDR3 protein: CSAAVGNTEAFF; V gene: TRBV20-1; J gene: TRBJ1-1; clone size: NA; D gene: NA
CDR3 DNA: TGTGCCAGCAGCCGTTGGGGACCACAAGAGACCCAGTACTTC; CDR3 protein: CASSRWGPQETQYF; V gene: TRBV3-1; J gene: TRBJ2-5; clone size: few; D gene: NA
CDR3 DNA: TGTGCCAGCAGCAGACAGGGGGCAGAGAGACCCCAGTACTTC; CDR3 protein: CASSRQGAERPQYF; V gene: TRBV9; J gene: TRBJ2-5; clone size: few; D gene: TRBD1
CDR3 DNA: TGCGCCAGCGTAAGGGGGGGCGCGGGGTCGAACACTGAAGCTTTCTTT; CDR3 protein: CASVRGGAGSNTEAFF; V gene: TRBV5-1; J gene: TRBJ1-1; clone size: few; D gene: NA
CDR3 DNA: TGTGCCAGCAGGGAAGACAAGTTCACCGGGGAGCTGTTTTTT; CDR3 protein: CASREDKFTGELFF; V gene: TRBV12-3/TRBV12-4; J gene: TRBJ2-2; clone size: few; D gene: NA
CDR3 DNA: TGTGCCAGCTCACTGCCCGGGACTAGCAATGAGCAGTTCTTC; CDR3 protein: CASSLPGTSNEQFF; V gene: TRBV18; J gene: TRBJ2-1; clone size: few; D gene: TRBD2
CDR3 DNA: TGCGCCAGCAGCCCTGGCCCTCAGGGACATGAGCAGTTCTTC; CDR3 protein: CASSPGPQGHEQFF; V gene: TRBV4-3; J gene: TRBJ2-1; clone size: many; D gene: NA
CDR3 DNA: TGTGCCAGCTCACTCGGTCGGACAGGGGGCTCCGAGCAGTACTTC; CDR3 protein: CASSLGRTGGSEQYF; V gene: TRBV18; J gene: TRBJ2-7; clone size: NA; D gene: TRBD1
CDR3 DNA: TGTGCCAGCAGTTTGTCCAGGGGGTCTCGCGAGACCCAGTACTTC; CDR3 protein: CASSLSRGSRETQYF; V gene: TRBV28; J gene: TRBJ2-5; clone size: few; D gene: TRBD1
CDR3 DNA: TGTGCCACCAGTGATGCGGGCACCTCAATACTCTATGGCTACACCTTC; CDR3 protein: CATSDAGTSILYGYTF; V gene: TRBV24-1; J gene: TRBJ1-2; clone size: NA; D gene: NA
CDR3 DNA: TGCGCCAGCTCCCTAGCGACCCAAGAGACCCAGTACTTC; CDR3 protein: CASSLATQETQYF; V gene: TRBV5-1; J gene: TRBJ2-5; clone size: NA; D gene: NA
CDR3 DNA: TGTGCCAGCAGTTTAGCTGTACTAGCGGGAGTTGATACGCAGTATTTT; CDR3 protein: CASSLAVLAGVDTQYF; V gene: TRBV12-3/TRBV12-4; J gene: TRBJ2-3; clone size: many; D gene: TRBD2
CDR3 DNA: TGTGCCACCAGTCTTACAGGGCTAAATGAGCAGTTCTTC; CDR3 protein: CATSLTGLNEQFF; V gene: TRBV24-1; J gene: TRBJ2-1; clone size: many; D gene: NA
CDR3 DNA: TGCAGTGCCTTGCGGGGGCTAGATGAAAAACTGTTTTTT; CDR3 protein: CSALRGLDEKLFF; V gene: TRBV20-1; J gene: TRBJ1-4; clone size: NA; D gene: NA
CDR3 DNA: TGTGCCAGCAGTACCGGGACAGGGTTGACAGATACGCAGTATTTT; CDR3 protein: CASSTGTGLTDTQYF; V gene: TRBV12-3/TRBV12-4; J gene: TRBJ2-3; clone size: NA; D gene: TRBD1
CDR3 DNA: TGTGCCATCAGTAAAGGAGAGCGGGAGATCGATGAGCAGTTCTTC; CDR3 protein: CAISKGEREIDEQFF; V gene: TRBV10-3; J gene: TRBJ2-1; clone size: many; D gene: TRBD2
CDR3 DNA: TGCGCCAGCAGCGGGGGACAGGGCGGGTACGAGCAGTACTTC; CDR3 protein: CASSGGQGGYEQYF; V gene: TRBV5-1; J gene: TRBJ2-7; clone size: many; D gene: TRBD1
CDR3 DNA: TGCGCCAGCAGCTTGGGGGTCAACAATGAGCAGTTCTTC; CDR3 protein: CASSLGVNNEQFF; V gene: TRBV5-1; J gene: TRBJ2-1; clone size: NA; D gene: NA
CDR3 DNA: TGTGCCACCCAGGCGCCTAAAGAGACCCAGTACTTC; CDR3 protein: CATQAPKETQYF; V gene: TRBV10-3; J gene: TRBJ2-5; clone size: medium-sized; D gene: NA
CDR3 DNA: TGTGCCAGCTCACCTGGCGGGACTAGCGGGAGGCCCGGCACCGGGGAGCTGTTTTTT; CDR3 protein: CASSPGGTSGRPGTGELFF; V gene: TRBV18; J gene: TRBJ2-2; clone size: NA; D gene: TRBD2
CDR3 DNA: TGTGCCTCCTCCCGGGACGCTAGCAATCAGCCCCAGCATTTT; CDR3 protein: CASSRDASNQPQHF; V gene: TRBV6-1; J gene: TRBJ1-5; clone size: NA; D gene: NA
CDR3 DNA: TGTGCCAGCAGCCCGGGACAGCGAGCGGATGAGCAGTTCTTC; CDR3 protein: CASSPGQRADEQFF; V gene: TRBV28; J gene: TRBJ2-1; clone size: NA; D gene: TRBD1
CDR3 DNA: TGCGCCAGCAGCACAACAGGGTTCGACACCGGGGAGCTGTTTTTT; CDR3 protein: CASSTTGFDTGELFF; V gene: TRBV5-1; J gene: TRBJ2-2; clone size: many; D gene: NA
CDR3 DNA: TGTGCCAGCACTTACAGGGGCCTGAGCACTGAAGCTTTCTTT; CDR3 protein: CASTYRGLSTEAFF; V gene: TRBV6-5; J gene: TRBJ1-1; clone size: many; D gene: TRBD1
CDR3 DNA: TGTGCCAGCAGTCTCCCGGGGACCGGCCATCAGCCCCAGCATTTT; CDR3 protein: CASSLPGTGHQPQHF; V gene: TRBV12-3/TRBV12-4; J gene: TRBJ1-5; clone size: many; D gene: NA
CDR3 DNA: TGTGCCAGCAGCCTAGACGTCGGACAGGGGGCGAGCCGAGGCGCTTTCTTT; CDR3 protein: CASSLDVGQGASRGAFF; V gene: TRBV5-5; J gene: TRBJ1-1; clone size: NA; D gene: TRBD1
CDR3 DNA: TGCGCCAGCAGCTTAGGGACTAGCGGGGGTTCAGATACGCAGTATTTT; CDR3 protein: CASSLGTSGGSDTQYF; V gene: TRBV5-1; J gene: TRBJ2-3; clone size: few; D gene: TRBD2
CDR3 DNA: TGTGCCAGCAGTGCTCGGACAGGAGAGAACACTGAAGCTTTCTTT; CDR3 protein: CASSARTGENTEAFF; V gene: TRBV12-3/TRBV12-4; J gene: TRBJ1-1; clone size: few; D gene: TRBD1
CDR3 DNA: TGCGCCAGCAGCTTGGTGGCTAGCGGGGGTCAAGAGACCCAGTACTTC; CDR3 protein: CASSLVASGGQETQYF; V gene: TRBV5-1; J gene: TRBJ2-5; clone size: many; D gene: TRBD2
CDR3 DNA: TGTGCCAGCAGCTCAAGACAGGGGTACGGCACCGGGGAGCTGTTTTTT; CDR3 protein: CASSSRQGYGTGELFF; V gene: TRBV7-8; J gene: TRBJ2-2; clone size: NA; D gene: TRBD1
CDR3 DNA: TGTGCCAGCAGCGCGACTAGCGGGGGAAGAGCGCAGTATTTT; CDR3 protein: CASSATSGGRAQYF; V gene: TRBV7-2; J gene: TRBJ2-3; clone size: many; D gene: TRBD2
CDR3 DNA: TGTGCCAGCAGTTACTGGGCTAGCGGCGATCTCGAGCAGTTCTTC; CDR3 protein: CASSYWASGDLEQFF; V gene: TRBV6-2/TRBV6-3; J gene: TRBJ2-1; clone size: NA; D gene: TRBD2
CDR3 DNA: TGTGCCAGCAGTTACCTTCAAGGGAATGAAAAACTGTTTTTT; CDR3 protein: CASSYLQGNEKLFF; V gene: TRBV6-5; J gene: TRBJ1-4; clone size: few; D gene: NA
CDR3 DNA: TGTGCCAGCAGTTCCTTGGACAGGAGGGGTGAGCAGTTCTTC; CDR3 protein: CASSSLDRRGEQFF; V gene: TRBV6-5; J gene: TRBJ2-1; clone size: NA; D gene: NA
CDR3 DNA: TGTGCCAGCAGTTTATGGGGGGAAATAAGTCTCACAGATACGCAGTATTTT; CDR3 protein: CASSLWGEISLTDTQYF; V gene: TRBV27; J gene: TRBJ2-3; clone size: few; D gene: NA
CDR3 DNA: TGTGCCAGCAGCGTGATCGGCAGGGAGGATCAGCCCCAGCATTTT; CDR3 protein: CASSVIGREDQPQHF; V gene: TRBV5-6; J gene: TRBJ1-5; clone size: NA; D gene: NA
CDR3 DNA: TGCAGTGCTAGGGGCCAATTGACAGATTTCTACGAGCAGTACTTC; CDR3 protein: CSARGQLTDFYEQYF; V gene: TRBV20-1; J gene: TRBJ2-7; clone size: few; D gene: NA
CDR3 DNA: TGTGCCAGCAGCTTAGCCGGGACAGGTCCCACTGAAGCTTTCTTT; CDR3 protein: CASSLAGTGPTEAFF; V gene: TRBV7-2; J gene: TRBJ1-1; clone size: few; D gene: TRBD1
CDR3 DNA: TGTGCCAGCAGGCCCGGGACAGGGTGGAGCACAGATACGCAGTATTTT; CDR3 protein: CASRPGTGWSTDTQYF; V gene: TRBV27; J gene: TRBJ2-3; clone size: few; D gene: TRBD1
CDR3 DNA: TGTGCCAGCAGCGCTATCCCATACGAGCAGTACTTC; CDR3 protein: CASSAIPYEQYF; V gene: TRBV7-2; J gene: TRBJ2-7; clone size: many; D gene: NA
CDR3 DNA: TGCGCCAGCAGCTTGGATGGGTTAAGCACAGATACGCAGTATTTT; CDR3 protein: CASSLDGLSTDTQYF; V gene: TRBV5-1; J gene: TRBJ2-3; clone size: many; D gene: NA
CDR3 DNA: TGTGCCAGCAGCCCTCCGGGTGGGACCACGCAGTATTTT; CDR3 protein: CASSPPGGTTQYF; V gene: TRBV11-3; J gene: TRBJ2-3; clone size: NA; D gene: NA
CDR3 DNA: TGCAGTGCTAGGTTAGCGCCCGGTGAGACCCAGTACTTC; CDR3 protein: CSARLAPGETQYF; V gene: TRBV20-1; J gene: TRBJ2-5; clone size: many; D gene: NA
CDR3 DNA: TGTGCCAGCTCACCACCGGGACAGGGGGCGGTTTACGAGCAGTACTTC; CDR3 protein: CASSPPGQGAVYEQYF; V gene: TRBV18; J gene: TRBJ2-7; clone size: NA; D gene: TRBD1
CDR3 DNA: TGTGCCAGCTCAAGGGGCGGGGTAGCGGAGGGGGAGCAGTTCTTC; CDR3 protein: CASSRGGVAEGEQFF; V gene: TRBV19; J gene: TRBJ2-1; clone size: few; D gene: NA
CDR3 DNA: TGCGCCAGCAGCCCGGGACTAGCGGGAGGCGCAGATACGCAGTATTTT; CDR3 protein: CASSPGLAGGADTQYF; V gene: TRBV4-1; J gene: TRBJ2-3; clone size: few; D gene: TRBD2
CDR3 DNA: TGCGCCAGCAGCCCGGAAGCAGGGCAGGCGACAGATACGCAGTATTTT; CDR3 protein: CASSPEAGQATDTQYF; V gene: TRBV5-1; J gene: TRBJ2-3; clone size: many; D gene: NA
CDR3 DNA: TGCAGTGCTTCACAGGCGTCTGGAAACACCATATATTTT; CDR3 protein: CSASQASGNTIYF; V gene: TRBV20-1; J gene: TRBJ1-3; clone size: few; D gene: NA
CDR3 DNA: TGTGCCATCAGTGAGAAGCAGGGGTCTAGCTATGGCTACACCTTC; CDR3 protein: CAISEKQGSSYGYTF; V gene: TRBV10-3; J gene: TRBJ1-2; clone size: few; D gene: NA
CDR3 DNA: TGCAGTGCTAGAGCCGGGACAGATAACACTGAAGCTTTCTTT; CDR3 protein: CSARAGTDNTEAFF; V gene: TRBV20-1; J gene: TRBJ1-1; clone size: NA; D gene: TRBD1
CDR3 DNA: TGCGCCAGCAGCTTGGATCTGTTCGGCACAGATACGCAGTATTTT; CDR3 protein: CASSLDLFGTDTQYF; V gene: TRBV5-1; J gene: TRBJ2-3; clone size: many; D gene: NA
CDR3 DNA: TGCAGTGCTAGGAAGGGGAGCGAAAAACTGTTTTTT; CDR3 protein: CSARKGSEKLFF; V gene: TRBV20-1; J gene: TRBJ1-4; clone size: NA; D gene: NA
CDR3 DNA: TGTGCCAGCAGTTACCCAGGGGATGGCCACGAGCAGTACTTC; CDR3 protein: CASSYPGDGHEQYF; V gene: TRBV6-2/TRBV6-3; J gene: TRBJ2-7; clone size: NA; D gene: NA
CDR3 DNA: TGTGCCAGCAGCCAGACGGGGCCTGAGCAGTTCTTC; CDR3 protein: CASSQTGPEQFF; V gene: TRBV14; J gene: TRBJ2-1; clone size: few; D gene: NA
CDR3 DNA: TGCAGTGCTACCCGGACTTACGAGCAGTACTTC; CDR3 protein: CSATRTYEQYF; V gene: TRBV20-1; J gene: TRBJ2-7; clone size: few; D gene: NA
CDR3 DNA: TGCGCCAGCAGCCGGGTTCCCGGCCCCCACGAGCAGTACTTC; CDR3 protein: CASSRVPGPHEQYF; V gene: TRBV5-1; J gene: TRBJ2-7; clone size: NA; D gene: NA